The 10 T cell receptor beta chains given below trace back to one sample, sequenced in a study of persistence of HIV-infected CD4 T cells. The stimulus was lysate of CMV-infected fibroblasts, about 10 ug/mL. Sorting selected CD4+ T cells upregulating both CD40 ligand and CD69. Sequencing used immunoSEQ version 4 in survey mode. Only in-frame clones appear in the TCRdb table, and some are missing; sequencing was by immunoSEQ multiplex PCR. The sample lists 15,000 to 25,000 clones; approximately 80% were seen once. No antigens are known for them. Specimen: CD4+ T cells sorted from PBMCs after 18-hour stimulation, collected from a patient who received antiretroviral therapy. The receptor set was obtained from an adult man with HIV who was CMV-seropositive.

The chain has TRBV28 and TRBJ1-2; tentative D call: TRBD1 (6 bases). This CDR3 has 17 amino acids. Per the germline V gene, CDR1 is MDHEN and CDR2 is SYDVKM. V was trimmed by 4 bases and J by 1 base, leaving 19 bases between them. Written as DNA, the CDR3 is TGTGCCAGCAGTTACACTAATCTTAGACAGGTTAACTATGGCTACACCTTC. Residues: CASSYTNLRQVNYGYTF.

The rearrangement links TRBV14 to TRBJ2-5; D uncertain. Germline lookup yields CDR1 SGHDN and CDR2 FVKESK. The ends were cut back, 0 bases at V and 4 bases at J, with 6 bases in the middle. The CDR3 has 13 residues. CDR3 amino acids: CASSQEPVETQYF. The CDR3 coding sequence is TGTGCCAGCAGCCAAGAACCGGTAGAGACCCAGTACTTC.

This clone appeared a single time. The genes are TRBV5-1 and TRBJ2-6; 7 nucleotides line up with TRBD1. Germline CDR1 and CDR2: SGHRS and YFSETQ. The V and J ends lost 5 bases and 2 bases, in that order; junction bases with no gene match: 10. The CDR3 runs 17 residues. The CDR3 protein is CASSPQGGITGANVLTF. CDR3 sequence (DNA): TGCGCCAGCAGTCCTCAAGGGGGCATAACTGGGGCCAACGTCCTGACTTTC.

V gene TRBV9 combines with J gene TRBJ2-2; D is uncertain. This CDR3 region has 13 residues. CDR1 and CDR2 (germline): SGDLS, YYNGEE. The V end lost 2 bases, the J end lost 7 bases, and 9 bases lay between the germline ends. CDR3 nucleotides: TGTGCCAGCAGCGTCGAATCAGGCGGGGAGCTGTTTTTT. This codes for CASSVESGGELFF.

A single count supports this clone. This rearrangement joins TRBV29-1 to TRBJ1-1, with 7 nucleotides matching TRBD1. Germline V gene lookup returns CDR1 SQVTM and CDR2 ANQGSEA. After removal of 5 bases from V and 0 bases from J, the junction contained 3 bases not matched to a gene. The CDR3 is 13 amino acids. This chain's CDR3 is CSVKQGMNTEAFF. The CDR3 coding sequence is TGCAGCGTTAAACAGGGGATGAACACTGAAGCTTTCTTT.

V gene TRBV12-3 or TRBV12-4 combines with J gene TRBJ1-6; perhaps TRBD1 as D (5 bases). CDR3 length equals 13 residues. V gave up 8 bases and J gave up 7 bases, with 12 bases separating them. As DNA, the CDR3 is TGTGCCAGCGGGTTAGAGGGGAATTCACCCCTCCACTTT. The encoded protein is CASGLEGNSPLHF.

The chain combines TRBV20-1 with TRBJ2-4; possibly TRBD1 for D (5 bases). V was trimmed by 3 bases and J by 3 bases, leaving 15 bases between them. The CDR3 covers 15 residues. Germline V CDR1 and CDR2: DFQATT, SNEGSKA (reference sequence). The CDR3 is CSASPRVFDKNIQYF. The CDR3 nucleotides are TGCAGTGCTAGTCCCAGGGTTTTCGACAAAAACATTCAGTACTTC.

The chain combines TRBV7-2 with TRBJ1-1; D unclear. CDR3 length: 14 residues. Per the germline V gene, CDR1 is SGHTA and CDR2 is FQGNSA. The V gene lost 5 bases and the J gene lost 4 bases, with 14 bases spanning the gap. For the CDR3, the DNA is TGTGCCAGCAGCCCGGGAGGCAGAAGCACTGAAGCTTTCTTT. It is translated as CASSPGGRSTEAFF.

This clone was seen a single time. V is TRBV7-3 and J is TRBJ2-6, with no clear D. The CDR3 extends over 15 amino acids. The V end lost 0 bases, the J end lost 2 bases, and 5 bases lay between the germline ends. CDR1 and CDR2 from the germline V gene are SGHTA and FQGTGA. The CDR3: CASSLTGPGANVLTF. The CDR3 nucleotides read TGTGCCAGCAGCTTAACTGGCCCTGGGGCCAACGTCCTGACTTTC.

The V call is TRBV5-6, the J call TRBJ1-5; TRBD1 aligns across 7 bases. This CDR3 has 15 amino acids. Germline CDR1 reads SGHDT; CDR2 reads YYEEEE. V shed 3 bases and J 7 bases; nucleotides not matched to a gene: 10. The CDR3 reads CASSWGGGRGQPQHF. In DNA form, the CDR3 reads TGTGCCAGCAGCTGGGGAGGGGGCCGGGGGCAGCCCCAGCATTTT.